This TCR beta chain was found in a study of cytomegalovirus exposure and HLA in healthy donors. Study-wide results and caveats: The classifier reportedly diagnosed cytomegalovirus status with high specificity and sensitivity. Beyond CMV serostatus, there was no information to go on about immune exposure. Sequencing likely caused a cluster of highly shared sequence variants. Earlier findings revealed that most TCR beta V segments proved productive either about 90% or about 30% of the time.

Researchers ran the PCR with 60 Vbeta and 13 Jbeta primers. This table comes from immunoSEQ multiplex PCR, and its TCRdb copy is limited to in-frame clones, with some not included. Its table lists about 200,000 clones. CDR3 size: 16 residues. V lost 6 bases and J lost 5, with 21 bases in between. The V gene's germline CDR1 is KGHSH and CDR2 LQKENI. In regard to this clone: Its antigen is currently unknown.

This sequence was found in a woman between 25 and 40 years old in good health and CMV-seropositive. The sequencing input was PBMCs. The J gene is TRBJ2-3, the V gene TRBV18; D might be TRBD2 (6 bases). This CDR3 reads CASSLGAGRNLDTQYF. The CDR3 nucleotides read TGTGCCAGCTCGCTCGGGGCAGGGAGGAATTTAGATACGCAGTATTTT.